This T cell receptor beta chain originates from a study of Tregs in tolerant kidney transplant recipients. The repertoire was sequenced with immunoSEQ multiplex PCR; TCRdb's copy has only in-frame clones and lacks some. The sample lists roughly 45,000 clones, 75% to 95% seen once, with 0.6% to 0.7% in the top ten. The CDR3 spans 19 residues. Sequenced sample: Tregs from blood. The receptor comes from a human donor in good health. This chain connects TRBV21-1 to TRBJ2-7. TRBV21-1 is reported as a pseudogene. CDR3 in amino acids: CASSNIRRVNPLGNDEQYF. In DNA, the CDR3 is TGTGCCAGCAGCAATATTAGGAGAGTCAACCCCTTAGGGAACGACGAGCAGTACTTC.